A single sample gave rise to the 21 T cell receptor beta chains below, sequenced in a study of a mutant IDH1 vaccine in newly diagnosed glioma. Time point: week 11, during vaccination. What each vaccine dose contained was 300 ug of mutant IDH1 20-mer peptide, accompanied by topical imiquimod. The antigens for these receptors are not known. Data came from immunoSEQ multiplex PCR; TCRdb stores just in-frame clones and leaves some out. This sample yields over 55,000 clones, of which 70% to 85% are seen a single time; around 3.5% belongs to the top ten. This material consisted of PBMCs, taken from a glioma patient whose treatment included an IDH1 peptide vaccine. The receptors derive from a man aged 25-45 years with glioma.

The rearrangement uses TRBV4-3 and TRBJ2-7; possibly TRBD2 for D (6 bases). V was cut by 0 bases and J by 0 bases, with 12 bases left in between. Germline lookup yields CDR1 LGHNA and CDR2 YSLEER. This CDR3 has 16 amino acids. The CDR3 DNA reads TGCGCCAGCAGCCAAGAAAGGTGGGGGGTCTCCTACGAGCAGTACTTC. As protein: CASSQERWGVSYEQYF.

This chain links TRBV11-3 with TRBJ2-3, with no clear D. The germline V and J ends were trimmed by 3 bases and 2 bases, with 6 bases remaining between them. The CDR3 sequence is 13 residues long. Germline values: CDR1 SGHNT, CDR2 YENEEA. The CDR3 protein is CASSFRNTDTQYF. DNA of the CDR3: TGTGCCAGCAGCTTTAGGAACACAGATACGCAGTATTTT.

Here the CDR3 reads CASSVDGWVGYTF. CDR3 nucleotide sequence: TGTGCCAGCAGCGTAGATGGTTGGGTTGGCTACACCTTC. V and J are TRBV9 and TRBJ1-2; D ambiguous. The CDR3 loop spans 13 amino acids. Trimming pared 0 bases from V and 7 bases from J, leaving 10 bases between. Per germline, CDR1 SGDLS and CDR2 YYNGEE.

The chain combines TRBV27 with TRBJ2-1; D call uncertain. The germline V gene encodes CDR1 MNHEY and CDR2 SMNVEV (reference sequence). V lost 0 bases and J 3 bases, leaving 6 bases between the germline ends. There are 14 residues in the CDR3. Here the CDR3 DNA reads TGTGCCAGCAGTTTATCCGGCAGCTACAATGAGCAGTTCTTC. It specifies CASSLSGSYNEQFF.

This clone was recorded a few times. The identical CDR3 is also encoded by other nucleotide sequences in the sample. V and J are TRBV30 and TRBJ2-1, with D possibly TRBD2 on 6 matching bases. The V and J ends lost 7 bases and 0 bases respectively, with 13 bases between them. CDR3 length: 14 amino acids. Looked up from germline, CDR1 is GTSNPN and CDR2 is SVGIG (reference sequence). CDR3 DNA: TGTGCCTTGGGAGGTAGGAGCTCCTACAATGAGCAGTTCTTC. Its protein product is CALGGRSSYNEQFF.

This rearrangement joins TRBV4-2 to TRBJ2-1; 9 nucleotides align to TRBD2. The ends lost 4 bases at V and 8 bases at J; junction bases unmatched: 12. The germline CDR1 and CDR2 sequences are LGHNA and YNFKEQ. The CDR3 is made up of 16 amino acids. CDR3 region: CASSPLGGGGVYEQFF. CDR3 DNA sequence: TGTGCCAGCAGCCCGTTAGGGGGCGGGGGGGTATATGAGCAGTTCTTC.

The sample holds one count of this clone. This chain connects TRBV4-2 to TRBJ2-7; 7 bases match TRBD1. The CDR3 has 16 residues. Germline loops: CDR1 LGHNA, CDR2 YNFKEQ. After removal of 4 bases from V and 3 bases from J, the junction contained 12 bases not matched to a gene. In nucleotides, the CDR3 is TGTGCCAGCAGCCGCTACCACAGGGGTTCCAACTACGAGCAGTACTTC. It yields the protein CASSRYHRGSNYEQYF.

This clone appeared once. The chain employs TRBV7-9 and TRBJ2-7; D not resolved. The V end lost 1 base, the J end lost 6 bases, and 7 bases lay between the germline ends. The CDR3 contains 12 residues. CDR1 and CDR2 (germline): SEHNR, FQNEAQ (reference sequence). As DNA, the CDR3 is TGTGCCAGCAGCTTAGTTCTCGGCGAGCAGTACTTC. Protein: CASSLVLGEQYF.

The chain uses TRBV4-2 and TRBJ2-7; 9 bases line up with TRBD1. Per germline, CDR1 LGHNA and CDR2 YNFKEQ. The CDR3 loop spans 15 amino acids. The V segment lost 0 bases and the J segment 4 bases; nucleotides outside the gene matches: 4. CDR3: CASSQDEGQGYEQYF. CDR3 in DNA: TGTGCCAGCAGCCAAGATGAGGGACAGGGATACGAGCAGTACTTC.

This clone was counted only a few times. This chain joins TRBV11-1 and TRBJ2-2; D is undetermined. The germline V gene has CDR1 SGHAT and CDR2 FQDESV (reference sequence). The length of the CDR3 is 11 residues. The V gene lost 8 bases and the J gene lost 6 bases, with 7 bases spanning the gap. Here the CDR3 reads CASARAGELFF. The CDR3 nucleotides read TGTGCCAGCGCCCGTGCCGGGGAGCTGTTTTTT.

This CDR3 is CASSVGDSPGYGYTF. The CDR3, as DNA: TGTGCCAGCAGCGTCGGGGACTCTCCTGGCTATGGCTACACCTTC. This chain connects TRBV9 to TRBJ1-2; perhaps TRBD1 as D (5 bases). CDR1 SGDLS and CDR2 YYNGEE come from the germline V gene. This CDR3 region has 15 residues. V lost 2 bases, J lost 4 bases, and 15 bases lay in between.

V usage is TRBV9 and J usage is TRBJ2-3; no definite D call. Germline CDR1 and CDR2: SGDLS and YYNGEE. V lost 5 bases and J 2 bases, leaving 9 bases between the germline ends. The CDR3 covers 13 residues. DNA for the CDR3: TGTGCCAGCAGTTTTTTTCCCACAGATACGCAGTATTTT. As protein: CASSFFPTDTQYF.

This clone was seen just once. At the DNA level, this CDR3 is encoded by other sequences in the same sample as well. The chain is built from TRBV15 and TRBJ1-2, with D tentatively TRBD1 (6 bases). Trimming left V 5 bases short and J 0 bases short, with 10 bases between. This CDR3 is built from 14 residues. Germline V gene data show CDR1 as LNHNV and CDR2 as YYDKDF (reference sequence). This chain's CDR3 is CATSRDTANYGYTF. DNA for the CDR3: TGTGCCACCAGCCGGGACACCGCTAACTATGGCTACACCTTC. The full variable domain, rest sourced from reference TRBV15 and TRBJ1-2, is DAMVIQNPRYQVTQFGKPVTLSCSQTLNHNVMYWYQQKSSQAPKLLFHYYDKDFNNEADTPDNFQSRRPNTSFCFLDIRSPGLGDTAMYLCATSRDTANYGYTFGSGTRLTVV.

On this clone: One end of the junction does not line up with germline, which may come from a read error. CDR3 nucleotide sequence: TGTGCCAGCCGCCTTGGACAGGGCTTGCTAGCTCTCTTT. This encodes CASRLGQGLLALF. This chain joins TRBV13 and TRBJ1-1; the match to TRBD1 covers 8 bases. The V gene's germline CDR1 is PRHDT and CDR2 FYEKMQ (reference sequence). The CDR3 is made up of 13 amino acids.

The chain uses TRBV5-1 and TRBJ2-7; 8 nucleotides line up with TRBD1. The germline CDR1 and CDR2 sequences are SGHRS and YFSETQ. V shed 3 bases, J shed 2 bases, and the junction held 4 bases outside the gene matches. The length of the CDR3 is 14 residues. The CDR3 loop reads CASSSGQGPYEQYF. CDR3 DNA sequence: TGCGCCAGCAGCTCAGGACAGGGCCCCTACGAGCAGTACTTC. Combining the CDR3 with reference TRBV5-1 and TRBJ2-7 gives the whole variable domain KAGVTQTPRYLIKTRGQQVTLSCSPISGHRSVSWYQQTPGQGLQFLFEYFSETQRNKGNFPGRFSGRQFSNSRSEMNVSTLELGDSALYLCASSSGQGPYEQYFGPGTRLTVT.

The chain links TRBV15 to TRBJ2-7; TRBD1 might be the D (6 bases). The germline CDR1 and CDR2 sequences are LNHNV and YYDKDF (reference sequence). This CDR3 comprises 14 residues. V lost 0 bases to trimming and J lost 6 bases, with 12 bases between them. The CDR3 reads CATSRDNRVSEQYF. The CDR3 DNA sequence: TGTGCCACCAGCAGAGATAACAGGGTGAGCGAGCAGTACTTC. The full variable domain, in which reference TRBV15 and TRBJ2-7 provide the parts outside the CDR3, is DAMVIQNPRYQVTQFGKPVTLSCSQTLNHNVMYWYQQKSSQAPKLLFHYYDKDFNNEADTPDNFQSRRPNTSFCFLDIRSPGLGDTAMYLCATSRDNRVSEQYFGPGTRLTVT.

The J gene is TRBJ2-3, the V gene TRBV6-4, with a tentative D call TRBD1 (5 bases). V lost 4 bases and J 3 bases, leaving 8 bases between the germline ends. This CDR3 comprises 13 residues. Germline CDR1 MRHNA, CDR2 SNTAGT. The CDR3 sequence is CASSVRGTDTQYF. The CDR3 DNA reads TGTGCCAGCAGTGTTAGGGGTACAGATACGCAGTATTTT.

The rearrangement links TRBV7-8 to TRBJ1-1; 7 positions agree with TRBD1. The CDR3 length is 15 residues. The germline gives CDR1 SGHVS, CDR2 FQNEAQ. Trimming removed 5 bases from V and 1 base from J; junction bases left unmatched: 7. This CDR3 reads CASSPKGARNTEAFF. CDR3 coding DNA: TGTGCCAGCAGCCCGAAGGGGGCCCGGAACACTGAAGCTTTCTTT.

This clone has a single count. The CDR3 loop reads CASSAEQGNEAFF. CDR3 DNA sequence: TGTGCCAGCAGTGCTGAACAGGGAAATGAAGCTTTCTTT. The gene calls are TRBV6-4 and TRBJ1-1; D is possibly TRBD1 (6 bases). The CDR3 spans 13 residues. Trimming took off 4 bases at V and 7 bases at J, with 13 bases between the two ends. The germline gives CDR1 MRHNA, CDR2 SNTAGT.

The gene calls are TRBV7-7 and TRBJ2-7, with TRBD1 identical over 9 bases. Germline-derived CDR1 and CDR2 are SSHAT and FNYEAQ (reference sequence). This CDR3 has 15 amino acids. V dropped 5 bases and J dropped 1; count of bases not matched to a gene: 6. The CDR3 DNA reads as TGTGCCAGCAGCCCCGGGACAGGGAAATCCTACGAGCAGTACTTC. It specifies CASSPGTGKSYEQYF.

The V gene is TRBV6-5, the J gene TRBJ2-5; D possibly matches TRBD1 or TRBD2 (5 bases each). Germline CDR1 and CDR2: MNHEY and SVGAGI. This CDR3 has 16 residues. The V end was cut by 2 bases, the J end by 1 base, with 14 bases between. CDR3 amino acids: CASSYVWGSGQETQYF. The CDR3 coding sequence is TGTGCCAGCAGTTACGTCTGGGGGTCGGGCCAAGAGACCCAGTACTTC.